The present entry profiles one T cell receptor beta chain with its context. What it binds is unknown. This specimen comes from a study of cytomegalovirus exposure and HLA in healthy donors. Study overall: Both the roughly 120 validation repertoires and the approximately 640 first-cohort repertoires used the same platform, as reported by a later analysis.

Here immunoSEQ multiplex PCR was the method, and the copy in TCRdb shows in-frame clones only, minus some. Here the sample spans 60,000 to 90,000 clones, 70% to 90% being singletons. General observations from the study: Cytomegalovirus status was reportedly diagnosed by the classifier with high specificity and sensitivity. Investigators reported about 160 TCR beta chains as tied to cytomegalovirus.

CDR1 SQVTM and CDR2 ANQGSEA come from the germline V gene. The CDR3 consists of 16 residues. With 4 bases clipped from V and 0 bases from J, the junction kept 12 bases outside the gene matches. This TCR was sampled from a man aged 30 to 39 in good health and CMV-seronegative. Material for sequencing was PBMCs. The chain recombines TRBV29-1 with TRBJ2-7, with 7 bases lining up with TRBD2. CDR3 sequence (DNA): TGCAGCGTTGCCCCCGAGGGAGCGGGAAGCTCCTACGAGCAGTACGTC. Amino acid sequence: CSVAPEGAGSSYEQYV.